This TCR beta chain was captured in a study of T cells in Graves' hyperthyroidism and ophthalmopathy. Notes on this clonotype: Its target is not known.

After removal of 5 bases from V and 14 bases from J, the junction contained 21 bases not matched to a gene. This CDR3 is 17 amino acids long. Per the germline V gene, CDR1 is SGHVS and CDR2 is FQNEAQ. The source material, RNA transcripts, was used to amplify TCR beta CDR3 regions. First-round RT-PCR targeting the TCR CDR3 was performed with the HTBI primer set. Each CDR3 protein is one row after TCRdb ran MiXCR on the multiplex PCR reads. The sample records around 300,000 distinct CDR3 sequences, roughly 13% being singletons. Findings of the study overall: A model of 13 V-J pairs discriminated ophthalmopathy from stable hyperthyroidism. Before onset, by a median of around six months, the model predicted ophthalmopathy. Most thyroid-expanded clonotypes above 0.001 were also found in blood.

The V gene is TRBV7-8, the J gene TRBJ1-6; 7 bases are a match to TRBD1. The receptor was derived from a woman in her forties with Graves' ophthalmopathy. Sequences were obtained from blood. For the CDR3, the DNA is TGTGCCAGCAGCCACGTCCATAGATTCGGACAGGCGACCACCCTCCACTTT. It encodes CASSHVHRFGQATTLHF.